These 9 T cell receptor beta chains came from one sample sequenced in a study of blood T cells in healthy people across ages. A second roughly 7 to 11 cycle PCR used barcoded and J-beta primers. Using its own MiXCR run on the 5' RACE reads, TCRdb lists one record per CDR3 protein. The sample lists just over 800,000 distinct CDR3 sequences, 62% occurring once. Sequencing was carried out using blood. Receptors were obtained from a man under 40 in good health.

The chain combines TRBV25-1 with TRBJ2-7; D is perhaps TRBD1 (6 bases). The CDR3 has 13 residues. Trimming took 1 base from V and 6 from J, leaving 10 bases between them. CDR1 MGHDK and CDR2 SYGVNS come from the germline V gene. The CDR3 loop reads CASSELVRGEQYF. The CDR3 DNA is TGTGCCAGCAGTGAATTAGTCAGGGGCGAGCAGTACTTC.

The chain couples TRBV28 to TRBJ2-3, with TRBD2 matching over 10 bases. The CDR3 consists of 14 residues. CDR1 and CDR2 (germline): MDHEN, SYDVKM. With 7 bases clipped from V and 6 bases from J, the junction kept 7 bases outside the gene matches. The CDR3 bases are TGTGCCAGCAAACTTAGCGGGGGGCGGGATACGCAGTATTTT. Protein: CASKLSGGRDTQYF. Supplemented by reference TRBV28 and TRBJ2-3, the full variable domain reads DVKVTQSSRYLVKRTGEKVFLECVQDMDHENMFWYRQDPGLGLRLIYFSYDVKMKEKGDIPEGYSVSREKKERFSLILESASTNQTSMYLCASKLSGGRDTQYFGPGTRLTVL.

The rearrangement joins TRBV20-1 to TRBJ2-3, with D unresolved. V lost 5 bases and J 4 bases, leaving 10 bases between the germline ends. CDR3 size: 12 residues. Germline lookup yields CDR1 DFQATT and CDR2 SNEGSKA (reference sequence). CDR3 loop: CSAWLGSDTQYF. Written as DNA, the CDR3 is TGCAGTGCTTGGTTGGGTTCAGATACGCAGTATTTT.

The chain recombines TRBV27 with TRBJ2-5; 10 nucleotides align to TRBD2. V trimming: 4 bases; J trimming: 3 bases; junction bases outside the gene matches: 11. The CDR3 is 17 amino acids. Germline loops: CDR1 MNHEY, CDR2 SMNVEV (reference sequence). The chain's CDR3 is CASSSKPVAGGKETQYF. The DNA of the CDR3 is TGTGCCAGCAGTTCGAAGCCAGTAGCGGGGGGCAAAGAGACCCAGTACTTC.

This clonotype was counted between two and nine times. The chain has TRBV20-1 and TRBJ2-1; D is unresolved. The germline V gene has CDR1 DFQATT and CDR2 SNEGSKA (reference sequence). V was shortened by 7 bases and J by 8 bases, with 12 bases between the two germline ends. The CDR3 sequence is 11 residues long. The CDR3: CSVVPSDEQFF. As DNA, the CDR3 is TGCAGTGTAGTTCCGAGCGATGAGCAGTTCTTC.

The chain combines TRBV4-3 with TRBJ2-3; 11 bases fit TRBD2. The germline gives CDR1 LGHNA, CDR2 YSLEER. This CDR3 region has 15 residues. V gave up 1 base and J gave up 5 bases; unmatched junction bases: 2. The DNA of the CDR3 is TGCGCCAGCAGCCAAGGACTAGCGGGGTTAGATACGCAGTATTTT. Residues: CASSQGLAGLDTQYF.

This clonotype occurred once. The rearrangement links TRBV5-1 to TRBJ2-5; the D gene could be TRBD1 or TRBD2 (5 bases each). The germline gives CDR1 SGHRS, CDR2 YFSETQ. The CDR3 is 15 residues long. Trimming stripped 4 bases from V and 5 bases from J, with 18 bases between. CDR3 amino acids: CASSQTGTGIETQYF. The CDR3 nucleotides are TGCGCCAGCAGCCAGACCGGGACGGGGATCGAGACCCAGTACTTC.

V usage is TRBV7-2 and J usage is TRBJ2-5; perhaps D is TRBD1 or TRBD2 (6 bases each). The CDR3 loop spans 15 amino acids. CDR1 and CDR2 from the germline V gene are SGHTA and FQGNSA. V gave up 3 bases and J gave up 11 bases, with 22 bases separating them. The DNA of the CDR3 is TGTGCCAGCAGCTTCGCTAGCGACACGGAGGGGGAGCAGTACTTC. Amino acid sequence: CASSFASDTEGEQYF. Looking up the rest from reference TRBV7-2 and TRBJ2-5 gives the full variable domain: GAGVSQSPSNKVTEKGKDVELRCDPISGHTALYWYRQSLGQGLEFLIYFQGNSAPDKSGLPSDRFSAERTGGSVSTLTIQRTQQEDSAVYLCASSFASDTEGEQYFGPGTRLLVL.

The chain uses TRBV11-1 and TRBJ1-1; no reliable D call. The germline V and J ends were trimmed by 1 base and 1 base, with 10 bases remaining between them. The CDR3 covers 15 residues. CDR1 is SGHAT, CDR2 FQDESV, per germline (reference sequence). CDR3 nucleotides: TGTGCCAGCAGCTTAGAAACGGATTCGAACACTGAAGCTTTCTTT. Encoded protein: CASSLETDSNTEAFF.